This T cell receptor beta chain was recorded in a study of blood T cell repertoires in COVID-19. Study details: Spain, Italy and the United States supplied samples that represented acute and convalescent COVID-19. Nucleic acid was either cDNA or gDNA, and it came from T cells, B-cell-depleted T cells, or PBMCs.

This clone was seen only once. Per the authors' pipeline: Estimates of nucleated cell counts were drawn from the amplification of reference gene primers. TCRdb keeps only in-frame clones here, not all; method: immunoSEQ multiplex PCR. Clonal size and the V and J genes are those of that table, whereas D and trimming came from the DNA. The data hold a few hundred thousand clones, with 80% to 90% observed a single time. V lost 1 base and J 3 bases, leaving 13 bases between the germline ends. CDR3 length: 15 residues. This chain uses TRBV23-1 with TRBJ2-7; D is possibly TRBD1 (6 bases). TRBV23-1 is an ORF; its function is uncertain. The sequenced sample was peripheral blood. The source of this sequence is a man aged 50 or older with active or convalescent COVID-19. This CDR3 is CASSQWASRGYEQYV. Here the CDR3 DNA reads TGCGCCAGCAGTCAATGGGCCAGCAGGGGCTACGAGCAGTACGTC.